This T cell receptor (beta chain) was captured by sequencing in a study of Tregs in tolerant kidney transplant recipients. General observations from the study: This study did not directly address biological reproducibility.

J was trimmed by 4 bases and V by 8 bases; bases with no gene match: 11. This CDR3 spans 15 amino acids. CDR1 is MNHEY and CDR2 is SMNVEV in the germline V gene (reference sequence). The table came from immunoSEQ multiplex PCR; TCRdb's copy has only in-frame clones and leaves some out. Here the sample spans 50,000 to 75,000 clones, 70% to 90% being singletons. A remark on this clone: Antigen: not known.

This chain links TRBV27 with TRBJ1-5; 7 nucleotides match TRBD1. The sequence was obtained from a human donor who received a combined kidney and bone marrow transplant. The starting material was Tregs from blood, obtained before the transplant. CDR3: CASGVGGTANQPQHF. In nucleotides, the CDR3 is TGTGCCAGCGGGGTTGGCGGGACAGCAAATCAGCCCCAGCATTTT.